A single sample gave rise to the 17 T cell receptor beta chains below, sequenced in a study of T cell responses to AZD1222 COVID-19 vaccine. Here immunoSEQ multiplex PCR was the method, and the copy in TCRdb shows in-frame clones only, minus some. The data contain about 84,000 clones, around nine tenths of them singletons. Sequences were derived from peripheral blood, sampled on day 0 of AZD1222 vaccination. The source of these receptors is an adult in good health.

The V call is TRBV12-5, the J call TRBJ1-1; the D gene is possibly TRBD1 (6 bases). V dropped 6 bases and J dropped 0 bases, with 11 bases sitting between them. CDR1 and CDR2 (germline): LGHNT, FRNRAP. The CDR3 loop spans 14 amino acids. CDR3 in amino acids: CASGREGVNTEAFF. As DNA, the CDR3 is TGTGCTAGTGGCCGCGAGGGGGTGAACACTGAAGCTTTCTTT.

The rearrangement joins TRBV19 to TRBJ2-1; weak D call: TRBD2 (5 bases). This CDR3 is 15 amino acids long. V gave up 5 bases and J gave up 7 bases, with 18 bases separating them. Looked up from germline, CDR1 is LNHDA and CDR2 is SQIVND (reference sequence). CDR3 in amino acids: CASSPPGLNENEQFF. As DNA, the CDR3 is TGTGCCAGTAGTCCACCGGGATTGAACGAAAATGAGCAGTTCTTC.

CDR3 amino acids: CATSRGDRGSYEQYF. CDR3 in DNA: TGTGCCACCAGCAGAGGAGACAGGGGGAGTTACGAGCAGTACTTC. This chain connects TRBV15 to TRBJ2-7; 9 nucleotides agree with TRBD1. This CDR3 is built from 15 residues. Germline CDR1 LNHNV, CDR2 YYDKDF (reference sequence). Trimming at V came to 1 base and at J to 4 bases, leaving 5 bases not matched to a gene.

This clone showed up just a few times. The chain joins TRBV4-2 to TRBJ2-7; 8 bases map to TRBD2. Germline trimming cut 0 bases from V and 2 bases from J; bases unmatched to any gene: 3. The CDR3 runs 15 residues. Germline V gene lookup returns CDR1 LGHNA and CDR2 YNFKEQ. CDR3 coding DNA: TGTGCCAGCAGCCAAGAGCGGGAGGCCCCCTACGAGCAGTACTTC. Translation: CASSQEREAPYEQYF.

The chain joins TRBV28 to TRBJ1-2; D is uncertain. V was trimmed by 7 bases and J by 4 bases, leaving 13 bases between them. The CDR3 is 13 residues long. Germline CDR1 and CDR2: MDHEN and SYDVKM. The CDR3 sequence: CASTSGPAYGYTF. CDR3 DNA sequence: TGTGCCAGCACCTCGGGTCCAGCCTATGGCTACACCTTC.

The rearrangement uses TRBV9 and TRBJ2-7, with 9 bases aligning to TRBD2. J lost 3 bases, V lost 4 bases, and 8 bases had no gene match. Germline values: CDR1 SGDLS, CDR2 YYNGEE. This CDR3 is built from 15 residues. The CDR3 region has the DNA TGTGCCAGCAGCCCCGGGACTAGCCGAAACTACGAGCAGTACTTC. It encodes CASSPGTSRNYEQYF. Full variable domain (remainder filled in from reference TRBV9 and TRBJ2-7): DSGVTQTPKHLITATGQRVTLRCSPRSGDLSVYWYQQSLDQGLQFLIQYYNGEERAKGNILERFSAQQFPDLHSELNLSSLELGDSALYFCASSPGTSRNYEQYFGPGTRLTVT.

The rearrangement uses TRBV21-1 and TRBJ2-1; TRBD1 is the table's D call and was not checked against the DNA. TRBV21-1 is reported as a pseudogene. This CDR3 region has 17 residues. CDR3 sequence (DNA): TGTGCCAGCAGCAATCCAACCGGGACAGGGGACGACAATGAGCAGTTCTTC. It yields the protein CASSNPTGTGDDNEQFF.

This chain links TRBV18 with TRBJ1-2; a possible D gene is TRBD1 (5 bases). CDR3 length equals 15 residues. Germline CDR1 and CDR2: KGHSH and LQKENI. V lost 6 bases and J lost 7, with 21 bases in between. The DNA for the CDR3 is TGTGCCAGCTCCCCTCGAAGAGGGGAAGAGCGTGGCTACACCTTC. Translating it yields CASSPRRGEERGYTF.

This chain links TRBV18 with TRBJ2-7, with 14 bases matching TRBD2. There are 15 residues in the CDR3. Germline lookup yields CDR1 KGHSH and CDR2 LQKENI. J gave up 4 bases and V 5 bases, and 4 bases lay outside the gene matches. In nucleotides, the CDR3 is TGTGCCAGCTCAACTCGGACTAGCGGGAGGTACGAGCAGTACTTC. This encodes CASSTRTSGRYEQYF. Supplemented by reference TRBV18 and TRBJ2-7, the full variable domain reads NAGVMQNPRHLVRRRGQEARLRCSPMKGHSHVYWYRQLPEEGLKFMVYLQKENIIDESGMPKERFSAEFPKEGPSILRIQQVVRGDSAAYFCASSTRTSGRYEQYFGPGTRLTVT.

The chain uses TRBV7-9 and TRBJ2-5; 7 bases align to TRBD2. J gave up 5 bases and V 2 bases, and 8 bases lay outside the gene matches. The germline CDR1 and CDR2 sequences are SEHNR and FQNEAQ (reference sequence). This CDR3 comprises 15 residues. CDR3 DNA: TGTGCCAGCAGCTTACTGGCGGGAGTGAGGGAGACCCAGTACTTC. This translates into CASSLLAGVRETQYF. Using reference TRBV7-9 and TRBJ2-5 for the parts outside the CDR3, the full variable domain is DTGVSQNPRHKITKRGQNVTFRCDPISEHNRLYWYRQTLGQGPEFLTYFQNEAQLEKSRLLSDRFSAERPKGSFSTLEIQRTEQGDSAMYLCASSLLAGVRETQYFGPGTRLLVL.

The genes are TRBV2 and TRBJ2-3, with 7 positions matching TRBD2. Germline V gene lookup returns CDR1 SNHLY and CDR2 FYNNEI. This CDR3 contains 16 residues. V lost 2 bases, J lost 0 bases, and 5 bases stayed unmatched. The DNA of the CDR3 is TGTGCCAGCAGTGAACTAGCGGTTACTAGCACAGATACGCAGTATTTT. Translating it yields CASSELAVTSTDTQYF.

The chain combines TRBV10-3 with TRBJ2-7; 7 bases align to TRBD2. In germline, CDR1 is ENHRY, CDR2 SYGVKD. The CDR3 is made up of 16 amino acids. Losses at the gene ends were 2 bases for V and 2 bases for J; bases not matched to a gene: 9. As DNA, the CDR3 is TGTGCCATCAGTGAGCGGGGGAGGGAGTCCGCCTACGAGCAGTACTTC. Residues: CAISERGRESAYEQYF.

This clone was detected only a few times. The CDR3 DNA reads TGCAGCGGCGAAGTCCTAGCGGGAGGTTTTGGCAATGAGCAGTTCTTC. Its translation: CSGEVLAGGFGNEQFF. V is TRBV29-1 and J is TRBJ2-1, with 11 bases lining up with TRBD2. The J segment lost 6 bases and the V segment lost 7 bases, leaving 14 bases of the junction unmatched. CDR1 and CDR2 from the germline V gene are SQVTM and ANQGSEA. The CDR3 sequence is 16 residues long.

V is TRBV2 and J is TRBJ2-1; 11 bases are shared with TRBD2. V dropped 6 bases and J dropped 10; count of bases not matched to a gene: 11. This CDR3 is 15 amino acids long. Germline V gene data show CDR1 as SNHLY and CDR2 as FYNNEI. CDR3 sequence reads: CASRGELAGVGEQFF. CDR3 sequence (DNA): TGTGCCAGCAGAGGGGAACTAGCGGGAGTGGGAGAGCAGTTCTTC. The variable domain in full, completed from reference TRBV2 and TRBJ2-1, reads EPEVTQTPSHQVTQMGQEVILRCVPISNHLYFYWYRQILGQKVEFLVSFYNNEISEKSEIFDDQFSVERPDGSNFTLKIRSTKLEDSAMYFCASRGELAGVGEQFFGPGTRLTVL.

The chain combines TRBV5-1 with TRBJ1-1; the D is unclear. The ends were cut back, 3 bases at V and 0 bases at J, with 9 bases in the middle. The CDR3 consists of 14 residues. CDR1 and CDR2 from the germline V gene are SGHRS and YFSETQ. The CDR3 DNA follows: TGCGCCAGCAGCTCAAGTACACTGAACACTGAAGCTTTCTTT. It is translated as CASSSSTLNTEAFF.

The V and J genes are TRBV30 and TRBJ1-1, with D perhaps matching TRBD1 (5 bases). Germline lookup yields CDR1 GTSNPN and CDR2 SVGIG (reference sequence). Trimming cost V 1 base and J 1 base, with 7 bases left between them. CDR3 length: 13 residues. The CDR3 loop reads CAWSGTPNTEAFF. CDR3 coding DNA: TGTGCCTGGAGTGGGACACCGAACACTGAAGCTTTCTTT.

V is TRBV6-5 and J is TRBJ2-7; 8 bases line up with TRBD2. There are 15 residues in the CDR3. Germline assignment: CDR1 MNHEY and CDR2 SVGAGI. V trimming: 0 bases; J trimming: 7 bases; junction bases outside the gene matches: 8. In nucleotides, the CDR3 is TGTGCCAGCAGTTACTCAAGCGGGAGTGGCTGGGAGCAGTACTTC. This sequence encodes CASSYSSGSGWEQYF.